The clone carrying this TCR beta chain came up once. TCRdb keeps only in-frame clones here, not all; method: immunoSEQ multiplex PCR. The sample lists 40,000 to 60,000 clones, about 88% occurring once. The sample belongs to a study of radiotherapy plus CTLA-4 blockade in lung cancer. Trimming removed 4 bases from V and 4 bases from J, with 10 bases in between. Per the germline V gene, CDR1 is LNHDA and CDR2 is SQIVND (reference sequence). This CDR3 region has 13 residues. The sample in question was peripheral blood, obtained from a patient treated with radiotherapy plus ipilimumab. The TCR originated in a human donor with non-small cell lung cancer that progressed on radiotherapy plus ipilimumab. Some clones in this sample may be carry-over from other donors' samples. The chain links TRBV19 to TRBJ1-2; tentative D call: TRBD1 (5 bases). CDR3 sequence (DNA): TGTGCCAGTAGTACGCAGGGTTCCTATGGCTACACCTTC. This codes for CASSTQGSYGYTF.